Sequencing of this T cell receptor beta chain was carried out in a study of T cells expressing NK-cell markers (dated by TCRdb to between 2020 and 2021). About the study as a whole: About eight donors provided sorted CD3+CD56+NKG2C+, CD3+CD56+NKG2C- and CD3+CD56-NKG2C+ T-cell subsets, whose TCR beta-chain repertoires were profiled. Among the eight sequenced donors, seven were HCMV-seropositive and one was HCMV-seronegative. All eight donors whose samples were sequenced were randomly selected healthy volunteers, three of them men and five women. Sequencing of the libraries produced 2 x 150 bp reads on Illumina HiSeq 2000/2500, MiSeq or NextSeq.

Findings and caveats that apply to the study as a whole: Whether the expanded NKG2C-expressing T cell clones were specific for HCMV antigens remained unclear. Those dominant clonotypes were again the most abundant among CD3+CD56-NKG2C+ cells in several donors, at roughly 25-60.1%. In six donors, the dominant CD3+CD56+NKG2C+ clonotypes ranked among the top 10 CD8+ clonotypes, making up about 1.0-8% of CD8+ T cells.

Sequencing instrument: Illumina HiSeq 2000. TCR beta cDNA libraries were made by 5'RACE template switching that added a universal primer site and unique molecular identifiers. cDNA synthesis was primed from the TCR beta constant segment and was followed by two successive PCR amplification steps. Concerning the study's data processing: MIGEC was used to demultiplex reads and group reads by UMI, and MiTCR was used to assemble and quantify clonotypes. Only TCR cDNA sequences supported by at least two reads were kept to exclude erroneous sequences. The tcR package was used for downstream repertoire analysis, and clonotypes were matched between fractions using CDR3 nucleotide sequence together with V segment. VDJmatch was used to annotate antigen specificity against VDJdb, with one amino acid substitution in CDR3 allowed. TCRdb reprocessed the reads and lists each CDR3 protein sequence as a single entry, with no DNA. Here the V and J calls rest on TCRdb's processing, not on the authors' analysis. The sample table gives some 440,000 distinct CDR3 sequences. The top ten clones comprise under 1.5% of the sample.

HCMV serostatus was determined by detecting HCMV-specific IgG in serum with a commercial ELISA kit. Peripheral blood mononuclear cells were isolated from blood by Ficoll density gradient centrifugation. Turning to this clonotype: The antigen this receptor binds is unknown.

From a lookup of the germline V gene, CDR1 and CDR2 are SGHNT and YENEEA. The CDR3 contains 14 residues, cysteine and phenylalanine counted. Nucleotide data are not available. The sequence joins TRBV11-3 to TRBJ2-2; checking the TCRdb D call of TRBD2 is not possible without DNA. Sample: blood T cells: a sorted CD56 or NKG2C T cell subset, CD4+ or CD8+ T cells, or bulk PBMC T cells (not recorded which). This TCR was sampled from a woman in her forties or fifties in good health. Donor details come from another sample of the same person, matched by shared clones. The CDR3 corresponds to CASEVSGDTGELFF.